Presented here are 9 T cell receptor beta chains from one specimen sequenced in a study of cytomegalovirus exposure and HLA in healthy donors. Generated by immunoSEQ multiplex PCR, the TCRdb table keeps only in-frame clones and is missing some. The sample has roughly 75,000 clones, around 81% seen once. Source material: PBMCs. The receptors derive from a man aged 30 to 39 in good health and CMV-seronegative.

The rearrangement joins TRBV4-1 to TRBJ2-7; TRBD1 matches at 8 bases. Per the germline V gene, CDR1 is MGHRA and CDR2 is YSYEKL. The CDR3 runs 17 residues. Trimming cost V 4 bases and J 0 bases; bases outside gene matches: 11. CDR3 bases: TGCGCCAGCAGCCGCGACACCGGGACAGGATTCTCCTACGAGCAGTACTTC. Translation: CASSRDTGTGFSYEQYF.

This clone appeared once. The rearrangement links TRBV11-2 to TRBJ1-3; the D gene is possibly TRBD1 (6 bases). V lost 5 bases to trimming and J lost 8 bases, with 19 bases between them. Germline loops: CDR1 SGHAT, CDR2 FQNNGV. The length of the CDR3 is 15 residues. The CDR3 DNA follows: TGTGCCAGCAGCCCTACAGGGAACCCAGGGGACACCATATATTTT. Residues: CASSPTGNPGDTIYF. Combining the CDR3 with reference TRBV11-2 and TRBJ1-3 gives the whole variable domain EAGVAQSPRYKIIEKRQSVAFWCNPISGHATLYWYQQILGQGPKLLIQFQNNGVVDDSQLPKDRFSAERLKGVDSTLKIQPAKLEDSAVYLCASSPTGNPGDTIYFGEGSWLTVV.

V is TRBV30 and J is TRBJ2-5; D is unclear. Germline-derived CDR1 and CDR2 are GTSNPN and SVGIG (reference sequence). V was shortened by 2 bases and J by 4 bases, with 8 bases between the two germline ends. This CDR3 has 12 amino acids. This CDR3 reads CAWSTQRETQYF. Written as DNA, the CDR3 is TGTGCCTGGAGTACCCAGCGAGAGACCCAGTACTTC.

The chain joins TRBV7-9 to TRBJ2-2, with D possibly matching TRBD2 (5 bases). Trimming cost V 3 bases and J 8 bases, with 10 bases left between them. This CDR3 comprises 13 residues. Germline V gives CDR1 SEHNR, CDR2 FQNEAQ (reference sequence). The DNA of the CDR3 is TGTGCCAGCAGCTTTACCGGGGAGGGGGAGCTGTTTTTT. Protein: CASSFTGEGELFF. Together with reference TRBV7-9 and TRBJ2-2, the CDR3 gives the full variable domain: DTGVSQNPRHKITKRGQNVTFRCDPISEHNRLYWYRQTLGQGPEFLTYFQNEAQLEKSRLLSDRFSAERPKGSFSTLEIQRTEQGDSAMYLCASSFTGEGELFFGEGSRLTVL.

The chain joins TRBV12-1 to TRBJ2-1; the table names TRBD2, a call not compared with the DNA. TRBV12-1 is classified as a pseudogene. The CDR3 is 15 amino acids. In DNA form, the CDR3 reads TGTGCCAGCAGCCCCGTGGCGGGAGGTCGGAATGAGCAGTTCTTC. This sequence encodes CASSPVAGGRNEQFF.

This chain links TRBV18 with TRBJ2-1, with unresolved D. The CDR3 spans 13 residues. V dropped 3 bases and J dropped 6 bases, with 9 bases sitting between them. The germline gives CDR1 KGHSH, CDR2 LQKENI. CDR3: CASSPVQANEQFF. CDR3 DNA: TGTGCCAGCTCACCGGTTCAAGCCAATGAGCAGTTCTTC.

This clone appeared a few times. V gene TRBV7-3 combines with J gene TRBJ2-1, with D possibly being TRBD2 (6 bases). Germline CDR1 SGHTA, CDR2 FQGTGA. V gave up 5 bases and J gave up 7 bases, with 15 bases separating them. The CDR3 loop spans 14 amino acids. This chain's CDR3 is CASSLRPLANEQFF. The CDR3 bases are TGTGCCAGCAGCCTCCGGCCCCTAGCGAATGAGCAGTTCTTC.

The V and J genes are TRBV30 and TRBJ1-5, with a weak D call TRBD1 (5 bases). The CDR3 spans 14 residues. From germline, CDR1 is GTSNPN and CDR2 SVGIG (reference sequence). The germline V and J ends were trimmed by 2 bases and 6 bases, with 14 bases remaining between them. CDR3 sequence (DNA): TGTGCCTGGAGTCAGGCAGGGTCGATTCAGCCCCAGCATTTT. This codes for CAWSQAGSIQPQHF.

This chain uses TRBV6-4 with TRBJ2-3; 9 nucleotides align to TRBD2. This CDR3 contains 18 residues. The germline CDR1 and CDR2 sequences are MRHNA and SNTAGT. The ends lost 6 bases at V and 5 bases at J; junction bases unmatched: 18. CDR3 DNA: TGTGCCAGCAGCCCTACGGGGGTGACTAGCGGAGAGGTAGATACGCAGTATTTT. It is translated as CASSPTGVTSGEVDTQYF.